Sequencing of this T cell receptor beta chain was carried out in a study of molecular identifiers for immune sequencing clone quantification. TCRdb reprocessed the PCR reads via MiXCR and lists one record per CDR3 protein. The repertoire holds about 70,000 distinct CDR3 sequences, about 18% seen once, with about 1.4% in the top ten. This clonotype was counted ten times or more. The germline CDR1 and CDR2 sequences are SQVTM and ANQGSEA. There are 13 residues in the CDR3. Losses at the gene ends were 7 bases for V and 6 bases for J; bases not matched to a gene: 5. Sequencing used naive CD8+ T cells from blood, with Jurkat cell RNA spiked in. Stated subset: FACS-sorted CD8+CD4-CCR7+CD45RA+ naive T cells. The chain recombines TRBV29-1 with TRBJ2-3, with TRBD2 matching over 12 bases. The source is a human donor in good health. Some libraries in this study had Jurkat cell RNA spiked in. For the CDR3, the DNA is TGCAGCGCACTAGCGGGAGGTTTTGATACGCAGTATTTT. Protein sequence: CSALAGGFDTQYF.